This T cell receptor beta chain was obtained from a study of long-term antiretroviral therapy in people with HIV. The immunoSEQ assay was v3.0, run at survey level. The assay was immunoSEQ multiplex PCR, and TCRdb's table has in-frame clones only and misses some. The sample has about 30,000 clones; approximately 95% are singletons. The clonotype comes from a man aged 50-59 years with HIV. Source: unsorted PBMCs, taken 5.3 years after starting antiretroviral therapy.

CDR3 bases: TGTGCCAGCAGCCTTGGACAGGGGGCAGGAGATACGCAGTATTTT. Translating gives CASSLGQGAGDTQYF. This sequence joins TRBV13 and TRBJ2-3; TRBD1 agrees at 11 bases. V dropped 5 bases and J dropped 5; count of bases not matched to a gene: 6. The CDR3 has 15 amino acids. The V gene's germline CDR1 is PRHDT and CDR2 FYEKMQ (reference sequence).